This T cell receptor beta chain is drawn from a study of control samples from healthy donors and cancer patients. The CDR3 loop spans 15 amino acids. Germline values: CDR1 LNHDA, CDR2 SQIVND (reference sequence). V was pared by 6 bases and J by 4 bases, with 8 bases of the junction left unmatched. Data came from immunoSEQ multiplex PCR; TCRdb stores just in-frame clones and leaves some out. The data contain about 180,000 clones, around nine tenths of them seen just once; the ten biggest clones take up roughly 1.3%. The source is a man between 25 and 39 years old in good health. The chain links TRBV19 to TRBJ2-3; 9 bases are shared with TRBD2. The sequencing sample was made of blood. DNA of the CDR3: TGTGCCAGTAGGATTAGCGGGGGATGGGCAGATACGCAGTATTTT. This encodes CASRISGGWADTQYF.